A single T cell receptor (beta chain) is shown here with its context. Antigen: not known. Clones were read by immunoSEQ multiplex PCR, and TCRdb kept only the in-frame ones, dropping some. Among some 22,000 clones listed, around 25% were seen once. This sample was included in a study of sequential checkpoint blockade in melanoma. Study-wide background: First-line arms were nivolumab then ipilimumab, or the reverse, randomized 1:1. TCRbeta immunosequencing was performed on DNA from around 96 pretreatment melanoma tumor samples. Study outcomes and limitations: Patients with week-13 increases in T-cell fraction and clonality benefited about 30 times more often.

The treatment was: randomized to nivolumab then ipilimumab (arm A) or the reverse (arm B). No patient had prior DNA-damaging chemotherapy. The CDR3 is 14 amino acids. V was shortened by 0 bases and J by 0 bases, with 4 bases between the two germline ends. CDR1 and CDR2 (germline): SGHRS, YFSETQ. The sequences come from tumor tissue (inferred from file names), collected from a patient given nivolumab and ipilimumab in sequence. The TCR sequence derives from a human donor with melanoma. The gene calls are TRBV5-1 and TRBJ1-3; D is unclear. The CDR3 nucleotides read TGCGCCAGCAGCTTGGATTACTCTGGAAACACCATATATTTT. Translating it yields CASSLDYSGNTIYF.